This T cell receptor beta chain was recovered during a study of blood T cells in healthy people across ages. Study results and caveats: A roughly linear fall in TCR beta diversity per million T cells was seen with increasing age.

This clonotype was recorded a few times. As yet, its antigen is unknown. Sample-barcoded 5' priming and a J-beta primer mix drove a second PCR of about 7 to 11 cycles. Each CDR3 protein gets one entry after TCRdb re-called the 5' RACE reads with MiXCR. The sample consists of 1.5 million to 2 million distinct CDR3 sequences, 49% of them appearing once. The CDR3 runs to 12 residues. Trimming pared 0 bases from V and 11 bases from J, leaving 12 bases between. The germline V gene encodes CDR1 SQVTM and CDR2 ANQGSEA. Input material: blood. The receptor was derived from a woman aged 35 to 49 in good health. The V gene is TRBV29-1, the J gene TRBJ2-3; no clear D gene. The CDR3 sequence: CSVEENSLGQYF. The CDR3 DNA is TGCAGCGTTGAAGAAAACTCTTTGGGGCAGTATTTT.